The following is a TCR beta chain sequence with its context. Its antigen is undetermined. J lost 6 bases, V lost 7 bases, and 12 bases had no gene match. The CDR3 has 14 residues. Germline V gives CDR1 DFQATT, CDR2 SNEGSKA (reference sequence). The record originates from a study of vaccination and CD4 T cells after COVID-19. Study information: Convalescent donors totaled six males and four females, including two who were Hispanic. The cells were exposed to overlapping spike peptides originating from SARS-CoV-2, HCoV-NL63, HCoV-OC43 and HCoV-229E for stimulation. Either a CEFX pool, an HIV-1 Nef pool, or no peptide was added to control cultures.

Study conclusions and caveats: From a median of about 20 to 40, SARS-CoV-2-reactive clonotypes increased, though not significantly.

Oncomine TCR Beta short-read sequencing was applied to DNA from cultured CD4+ T cells. Cultured CD4+ T cells yielded the extracted genomic DNA. TCRdb recomputed calls from the PCR reads with MiXCR, one row per CDR3 protein. This repertoire shows over 6,000 distinct CDR3 sequences, roughly a third found once; its top ten account for approximately 12%. The treatment here: roughly ten-day PBMC culture with coronavirus spike peptide pools or control peptides (ViraFEST assay). CD4+ T cells that came from the unexposed donor were collected before the COVID-19 pandemic (2011-2018). Material for sequencing was CD4+ T cells from blood, cultured in vitro. This sequence originates from a human donor in good health. The rearrangement links TRBV20-1 to TRBJ2-3, with 8 bases identical to TRBD2. The CDR3: CSGGWREASDTQYF. The CDR3, as DNA: TGCAGTGGTGGGTGGCGGGAGGCATCCGATACGCAGTATTTT.